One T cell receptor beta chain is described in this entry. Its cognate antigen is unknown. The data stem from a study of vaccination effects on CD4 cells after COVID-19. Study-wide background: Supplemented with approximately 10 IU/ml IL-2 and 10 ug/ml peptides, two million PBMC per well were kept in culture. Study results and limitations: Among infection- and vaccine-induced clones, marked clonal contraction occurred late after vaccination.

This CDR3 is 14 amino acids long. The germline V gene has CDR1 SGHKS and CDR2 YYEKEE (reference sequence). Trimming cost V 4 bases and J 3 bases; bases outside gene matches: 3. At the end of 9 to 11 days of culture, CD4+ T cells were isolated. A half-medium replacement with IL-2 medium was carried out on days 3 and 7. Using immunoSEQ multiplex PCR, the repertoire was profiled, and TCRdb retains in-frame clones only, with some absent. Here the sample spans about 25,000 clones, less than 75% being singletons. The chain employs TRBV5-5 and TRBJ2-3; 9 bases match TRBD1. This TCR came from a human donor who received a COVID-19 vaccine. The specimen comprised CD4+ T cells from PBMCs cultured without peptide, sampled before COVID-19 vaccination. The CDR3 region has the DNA TGTGCCAGCAGCACCGGGACAGGGACAGATACGCAGTATTTT. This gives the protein CASSTGTGTDTQYF.